This T cell receptor (beta chain) was captured in a study of cytomegalovirus exposure and HLA in healthy donors. On the study more broadly: Per a later analysis, the approximately 690 first-cohort and 100 to 150 validation repertoires shared one platform.

Assay: immunoSEQ multiplex PCR; the TCRdb copy retains only in-frame clones and omits some. The sample lists under 200,000 clones; under 90% were seen once. From the 120-subject validation cohort, which was separate from the roughly 700-subject first cohort, the donors were drawn. The germline V gene has CDR1 MNHEY and CDR2 SMNVEV (reference sequence). The CDR3 has 14 amino acids. The V gene lost 3 bases and the J gene lost 1 base, with 8 bases spanning the gap. Findings and caveats of the study: It was reportedly the case that the classifier diagnosed cytomegalovirus status with high specificity and sensitivity. Researchers catalogued roughly 150 TCR beta chains as cytomegalovirus-associated.

Points on this clone: What it binds is unknown.

Specimen: PBMCs. The chain uses TRBV27 and TRBJ2-3; D call uncertain. This sequence originates from a man between 18 and 35 years old in good health and CMV-seropositive. CDR3 DNA sequence: TGTGCCAGCAGTTTTGGTAGCCGCACAGATACGCAGTATTTT. As protein: CASSFGSRTDTQYF.